This is a list of T cell receptor beta chains from one sample in a study of blood T cell repertoires in COVID-19. Libraries were prepared by immunoSEQ multiplex PCR; TCRdb keeps only in-frame clonotypes and omits some of them. Seen here are under 250,000 clones, 75% to 90% observed once, and the top ten hold under 3.5%. Sequencing was done on a sample of PBMCs or T cells enriched from blood (not recorded which). Receptors originate from a woman aged 18 to 35 in a cohort exposed to, infected with or recovered from COVID-19 (not recorded which). The CDR3 runs from the conserved cysteine through the conserved F or W. D genes are given only for firm matches. Rows may omit the clone size; those that give it use once, few, many or a size class.

D: NA
size: NA
V: TRBV24-1
J: TRBJ1-5
DNA: TGTGCCAAGCCTGGAGGTCTTCAGCCCCAGCATTTT
CDR3: CAKPGGLQPQHF

D: TRBD1
size: NA
V: TRBV18
J: TRBJ1-5
DNA: TGTGCCAGCTCACCACCCGGACAGGTTGATCAGCCCCAGCATTTT
CDR3: CASSPPGQVDQPQHF

D: TRBD1
size: NA
V: TRBV19
J: TRBJ1-4
DNA: TGTGCCAGTAGTAGGACAGGTGATTCAACTAATGAAAAACTGTTTTTT
CDR3: CASSRTGDSTNEKLFF

D: NA
size: NA
V: TRBV29-1
J: TRBJ2-3
DNA: TGCAGCGCTATCTCTGATACGCAGTATTTT
CDR3: CSAISDTQYF

D: NA
size: NA
V: TRBV7-8
J: TRBJ2-7
DNA: TGTGCCAGCAGCTTATATGGCAGCTACGAGCAGTACTTC
CDR3: CASSLYGSYEQYF

D: NA
size: once
V: TRBV28
J: TRBJ1-1
DNA: TGTGCCAGCAGTCTGCCGCGGGGGTTGAACACTGAAGCTTTCTTT
CDR3: CASSLPRGLNTEAFF

D: NA
size: NA
V: TRBV2
J: TRBJ2-1
DNA: TGTGCCAGCACCGAATCGAGACTGGGTGAGCAGTTCTTC
CDR3: CASTESRLGEQFF

D: NA
size: NA
V: TRBV4-1
J: TRBJ1-4
DNA: TGCGCCAGCAGCCCAACCGGCAGGGAGGGTGAAAAACTGTTTTTT
CDR3: CASSPTGREGEKLFF

D: NA
size: NA
V: TRBV28
J: TRBJ1-2
DNA: TGTGCCAGCAGTTCCACATCCACCCTTGACTATGGCTACACCTTC
CDR3: CASSSTSTLDYGYTF

D: NA
size: NA
V: TRBV7-3
J: TRBJ2-1
DNA: TGTGCCAGCAGCTTAACGCCGGGGAATGAGCAGTTCTTC
CDR3: CASSLTPGNEQFF

D: TRBD1
size: NA
V: TRBV9
J: TRBJ1-1
DNA: TGTGCCAGCTACACAGGGGACCCTAACACTGAAGCTTTCTTT
CDR3: CASYTGDPNTEAFF

D: TRBD2
size: many
V: TRBV5-5
J: TRBJ2-3
DNA: TGTGCCAGCAGCCAATCCCTAGCGGGAGGTACAGATACGCAGTATTTT
CDR3: CASSQSLAGGTDTQYF

D: NA
size: many
V: TRBV7-8
J: TRBJ1-3
DNA: TGTGCCAGCAGCTTAAGGACAGAGACTGGAAACACCATATATTTT
CDR3: CASSLRTETGNTIYF

D: TRBD1
size: once
V: TRBV3-1/TRBV3-2
J: TRBJ1-2
DNA: TGTGCCAGCAGCCAACCCACAGGGGGCGGCTGGGGCTACACCTTC
CDR3: CASSQPTGGGWGYTF

D: NA
size: NA
V: TRBV11-2
J: TRBJ1-1
DNA: TGTGCCAGCAGCAGACAGGAAAACACTGAAGCTTTCTTT
CDR3: CASSRQENTEAFF

D: TRBD2
size: NA
V: TRBV24-1
J: TRBJ2-7
DNA: TGTGCCACCAGTGATGGTAGCGGGCCCTTCTACGAGCAGTACTTC
CDR3: CATSDGSGPFYEQYF

D: NA
size: NA
V: TRBV2
J: TRBJ1-2
DNA: TGTGCCAGCAGTGATGGGGCACTCAGTGGTAACACCTTC
CDR3: CASSDGALSGNTF

D: TRBD1
size: NA
V: TRBV19
J: TRBJ1-2
DNA: TGTGCCAGTAGTATCGCCGACAGGGGGCCACCCTATGGCTACACCTTC
CDR3: CASSIADRGPPYGYTF

D: NA
size: once
V: TRBV27
J: TRBJ1-2
DNA: TGTGCCAGCAGTCTCAGGGGATTTATGGATGGCTACACCTTC
CDR3: CASSLRGFMDGYTF

D: NA
size: once
V: TRBV21-1
J: TRBJ1-4
DNA: TGTGCCAGCAGCGTCCCTGCAACTAATGAAAAACTGTTTTTT
CDR3: CASSVPATNEKLFF

D: TRBD2
size: once
V: TRBV2
J: TRBJ2-7
DNA: TGTGCCAGCAGTGAAGGGTTAGGGAGGGTCCGGGGCGAGCAGTACTTC
CDR3: CASSEGLGRVRGEQYF

D: NA
size: NA
V: TRBV28
J: TRBJ1-5
DNA: TGTGCCAGCAGTTTAGGGGTGGGGACACCCCAGCATTTT
CDR3: CASSLGVGTPQHF